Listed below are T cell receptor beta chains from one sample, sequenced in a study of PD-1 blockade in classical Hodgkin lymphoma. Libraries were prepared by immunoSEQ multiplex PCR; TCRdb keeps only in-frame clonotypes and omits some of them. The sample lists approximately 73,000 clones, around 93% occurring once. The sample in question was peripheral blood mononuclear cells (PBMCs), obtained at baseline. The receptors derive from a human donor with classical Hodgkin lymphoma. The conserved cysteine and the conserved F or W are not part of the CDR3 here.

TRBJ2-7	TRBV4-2	ASSQERGGFEQY
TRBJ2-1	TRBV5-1	ASSLELTYNEQF
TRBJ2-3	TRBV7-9	ASRFSRALSDTQY
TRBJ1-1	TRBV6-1	ASSELPQGYTEAF
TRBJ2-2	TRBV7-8	ASSRGTVPGELF
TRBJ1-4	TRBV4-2	ASSFNTPTNEKLF
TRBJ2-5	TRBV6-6	ASTHSGGARETQY
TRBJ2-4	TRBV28	ATLSGRLLAKNIQY
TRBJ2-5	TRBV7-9	ASSGPSGQETQY
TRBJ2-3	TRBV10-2	ASSDIGQGGDTQY
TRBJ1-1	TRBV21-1	ASSKNAKGGDTEAF
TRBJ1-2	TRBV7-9	ASSKKGQVTPGYT
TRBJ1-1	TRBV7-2	ASSLGEGTEAF
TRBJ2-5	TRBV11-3	ASSPGLAGVKVETQY
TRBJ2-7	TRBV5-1	ASSLEAGGSYEQY
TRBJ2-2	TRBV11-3	ASSFNTGELF
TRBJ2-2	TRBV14	ASSQGGLLRIRELF
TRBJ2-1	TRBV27	ASSLSLATVNYNEQF
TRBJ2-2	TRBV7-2	ASSPLSGAGETGELF
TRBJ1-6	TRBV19	AANNRAENSPLH
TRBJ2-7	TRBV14	ASSWGSSYEQY
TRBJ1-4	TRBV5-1	ASSLDSTNEKLF
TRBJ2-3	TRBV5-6	ASSFWETGTDTQY
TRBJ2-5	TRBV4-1	ASSPITSALQETQY
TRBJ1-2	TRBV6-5	ASSFPGFGYT
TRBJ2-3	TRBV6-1	ASSIRANTDTQY
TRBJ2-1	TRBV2	ASSEVGGGRNEQF
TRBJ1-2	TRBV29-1	SVEDRQGGTYGYT
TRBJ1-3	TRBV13	ASEIGAGNTIY
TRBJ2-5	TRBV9	ASSVGVGGGETQY
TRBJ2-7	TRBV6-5	ASSSRTGLYEQY
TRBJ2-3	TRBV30	AWTKGGTSGLKGRQY
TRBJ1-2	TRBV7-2	ASSSDRVTYGYT
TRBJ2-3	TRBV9	ASSVQGKGPDTQY
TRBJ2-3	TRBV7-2	ASSRPGLATDTQY
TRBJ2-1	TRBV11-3	ASSTRLAGGVVNEQF
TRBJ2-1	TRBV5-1	ASSLLAGADNEQF
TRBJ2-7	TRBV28	ASSLRLAGVPRTFYEQY
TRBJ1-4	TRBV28	ASSLGTGLNEKLF
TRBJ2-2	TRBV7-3	AGQGKEGGELF
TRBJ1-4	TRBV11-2	ASSLRSGFNEKLF
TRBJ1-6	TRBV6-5	ASRDGSSYNSPLH
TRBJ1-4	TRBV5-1	ASSPGAGDNEKLF
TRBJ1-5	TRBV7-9	ASSQGTVNQPQH
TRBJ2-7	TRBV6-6	ASTPGRLYEQY